The 8 T cell receptor beta chains below all came from one sample that was sequenced in a study of blood T cell repertoires in COVID-19. TCRdb's table, derived via immunoSEQ multiplex PCR, lists solely in-frame clones and lacks some. The sample records over 35,000 clones, roughly 90% being singletons. The sequencing sample was made of peripheral blood. These receptors all stem from a man between 65 and 85 years old with active COVID-19.

The rearrangement joins TRBV30 to TRBJ2-7, with a tentative D call TRBD1 (6 bases). The CDR3 contains 12 residues. V lost 1 base and J 9 bases, leaving 13 bases between the germline ends. CDR1 is GTSNPN, CDR2 SVGIG, per germline (reference sequence). The CDR3 DNA sequence: TGTGCCTGGAGTGCGGACAGCCCGCGGCAGTACTTC. It encodes CAWSADSPRQYF.

J is TRBJ1-1 and V is TRBV19, with 7 nucleotides matching TRBD1. Trimming cost V 6 bases and J 1 base; bases outside gene matches: 5. Germline V gene sequence: CDR1 LNHDA, CDR2 SQIVND (reference sequence). The CDR3 sequence is 14 residues long. The CDR3 nucleotides are TGTGCCAGTAGCGCCGGGACAGCGAACACTGAAGCTTTCTTT. Its translation is CASSAGTANTEAFF.

This clone turned up a few times. The gene calls are TRBV5-1 and TRBJ1-2; no clear D gene. V shed 6 bases and J shed 6 bases, with 18 bases lying between them. CDR1 SGHRS and CDR2 YFSETQ come from the germline V gene. This CDR3 has 14 amino acids. CDR3 loop: CASMREGFYHGYTF. The CDR3 nucleotides read TGCGCCAGCATGCGGGAGGGCTTTTATCATGGCTACACCTTC.

The chain combines TRBV4-3 with TRBJ2-3, with 9 bases identical to TRBD2. The CDR3 is 17 amino acids. Germline V lookup: CDR1 LGHNA, CDR2 YSLEER. The V segment lost 0 bases and the J segment 4 bases; nucleotides outside the gene matches: 8. The CDR3 is CASSQELLAGGPDTQYF. The CDR3 DNA reads as TGCGCCAGCAGCCAAGAGCTATTGGCGGGAGGGCCAGATACGCAGTATTTT.

CDR3 bases: TGTGCCAGCAGCCAAGCCAGAGGGGGACGAGAGCAGTACTTC. Its protein is CASSQARGGREQYF. The chain joins TRBV3-1 (or the pseudogene TRBV3-2) to TRBJ2-7; D is possibly TRBD1 (6 bases). Trimming took off 1 base at V and 7 bases at J, with 14 bases between the two ends. There are 14 residues in the CDR3. Germline V lookup: CDR1 LGHDT, CDR2 YNNKEL (reference sequence).

This clone was seen a handful of times. The V gene is TRBV7-7, the J gene TRBJ2-1; 7 nucleotides agree with TRBD2. The CDR3 has 16 amino acids. V shed 5 bases and J 2 bases; nucleotides not matched to a gene: 9. CDR1 SSHAT and CDR2 FNYEAQ come from the germline V gene (reference sequence). The CDR3 reads CASSPFGGSPYNEQFF. Written as DNA, the CDR3 is TGTGCCAGCAGCCCGTTCGGCGGGAGCCCCTACAATGAGCAGTTCTTC. The complete variable domain, with remaining parts taken from reference TRBV7-7 and TRBJ2-1, reads GAGVSQSPRYKVTKRGQDVTLRCDPISSHATLYWYQQALGQGPEFLTYFNYEAQPDKSGLPSDRFSAERPEGSISTLTIQRTEQRDSAMYRCASSPFGGSPYNEQFFGPGTRLTVL.

V and J are TRBV7-2 and TRBJ1-5; 7 nucleotides align to TRBD1. The CDR3 loop spans 14 amino acids. From germline, CDR1 is SGHTA and CDR2 FQGNSA. The junction had 7 bases not matched to a gene; V was cut back by 5 bases and J by 6 bases. The CDR3 region is CASSHGTAAQPQHF. Here the CDR3 DNA reads TGTGCCAGCAGCCACGGGACAGCGGCTCAGCCCCAGCATTTT.

This clone was recorded only once. V gene TRBV21-1 combines with J gene TRBJ2-2; the table gives TRBD1 as D, unverified against the DNA. TRBV21-1 is annotated as a pseudogene. This CDR3 is 17 amino acids long. CDR3 loop: CASSPGPGQGYTGELFF. The CDR3 coding sequence is TGTGCCAGCAGCCCCGGACCGGGACAGGGTTACACCGGGGAGCTGTTTTTT.